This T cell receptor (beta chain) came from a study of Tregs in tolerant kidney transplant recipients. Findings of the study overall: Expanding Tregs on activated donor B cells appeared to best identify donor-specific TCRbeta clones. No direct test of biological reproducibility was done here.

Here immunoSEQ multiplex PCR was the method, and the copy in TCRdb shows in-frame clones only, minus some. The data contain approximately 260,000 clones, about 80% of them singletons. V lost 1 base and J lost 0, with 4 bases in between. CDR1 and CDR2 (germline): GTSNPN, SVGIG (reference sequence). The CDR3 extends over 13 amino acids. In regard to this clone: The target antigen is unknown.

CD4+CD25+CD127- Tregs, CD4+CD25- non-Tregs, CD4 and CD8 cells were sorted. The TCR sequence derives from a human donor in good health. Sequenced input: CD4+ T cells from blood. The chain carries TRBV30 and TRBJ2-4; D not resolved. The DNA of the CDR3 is TGTGCCTGGAGTGGAATAGCCAAAAACATTCAGTACTTC. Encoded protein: CAWSGIAKNIQYF.